This T cell receptor (beta chain) was sequenced for a study of blood T cell repertoires in COVID-19. At the level of the study: Acute-phase and convalescent COVID-19 samples originated in the United States, Italy and Spain.

The protocol was immunoSEQ multiplex PCR, while the TCRdb copy is restricted to in-frame clones and leaves out a portion. The table lists around 270,000 clones, around nine tenths of them singletons. This CDR3 is 19 amino acids long. Sequencing was performed on peripheral blood. The chain links TRBV1 to TRBJ2-1; the table's D call, TRBD2, was not checked against the DNA. TRBV1 is tagged as a pseudogene. The clonotype comes from a man aged 25-45 years with acute or convalescent COVID-19. The CDR3 loop reads CTSSTRRLLTSGKGWEQFF. The CDR3 coding sequence is TGCACCAGCAGCACCCGTCGCCTTCTGACTAGCGGGAAGGGGTGGGAGCAGTTCTTC.